This T cell receptor (beta chain) was retrieved from a study of T cells after yellow fever vaccination (dated 2019 in TCRdb). For the wider study: The SMART-Seq v4 Ultra Low Input RNA kit was used to prepare libraries from fractions with low cell numbers. To track T-cell clones before and after primary and booster YFV17D yellow fever vaccination, bulk TCR alpha and beta repertoires were sequenced longitudinally. Two healthy male donors, one aged 18 to 30 and one aged 30 to 40 years, made up the cohort. Blood samples were taken at several timepoints before and after primary and secondary immunization, and bulk PBMC replicates and cell subsets were isolated.

Study-level results and caveats: After the booster, most of the clones that had expanded following primary vaccination were detected again (around 95% of CD4 and around 88% of CD8), which suggests that memory was broadly maintained. The secondary T-cell response was weaker than the primary response but faster, peaking on day 5 instead of day 15. A small fraction of clonotypes showed up in both the CD4 and CD8 compartments, probably as a result of convergent recombination. Because abundant contaminating clonotypes from the bulk population could be contained in FACS-sorted repertoires, computational filtering was required. Because the study included only a couple of donors, the extent to which the findings can be generalized is limited.

Sample treatment or condition, as interpreted from the label and publication: live attenuated yellow fever vaccine strain. PBMCs were isolated from peripheral blood using a standard Ficoll-Paque protocol. CD4 and CD8 T-cell fractions were isolated with Dynabeads CD4 and CD8 positive selection kits. RNA was extracted with TriZol from bulk PBMCs, CD4 and CD8 fractions, and dextramer-positive and dextramer-negative fractions. Sequenced using an Illumina NovaSeq 6000. Synthesis of TCR cDNA relied on 5'RACE template switching, a step that introduced a universal primer site along with unique molecular identifiers. Priming for cDNA synthesis came from both the TCR alpha and TCR beta constant segments. Libraries were amplified in two PCR steps, with sample barcodes and sequencing adapters added in the second step. Sequencing of libraries was done on Illumina HiSeq 2500 (2x100 bp) or NovaSeq (2x150 bp). The authors' pipeline ran thus. MIGEC handled demultiplexing of reads and collapsing into UMI consensus sequences, while MiXCR performed V(D)J alignment. Vaccine-responding clonotypes were defined with edgeR using replicate PBMC samples, requiring FDR below 0.01 and a log2 fold change above 5 up to day 15. CD4 or CD8 identity was assigned to each bulk clonotype according to whether the clonotype was present at higher abundance in the sequenced CD4 repertoire or the sequenced CD8 repertoire. TCRdb ran its own pipeline on the public reads, namely fastp trimming at Q25 and MiXCR clone calling, and kept in-frame beta chains. Duplicate CDR3 protein sequences are folded into a single record with the most common DNA and genes. In this record, the V and J calls reflect TCRdb's handling and not the investigators' own analysis. This sample lists about 340,000 distinct CDR3 sequences; about an eighth were detected once. Jointly, the top ten make up roughly 3% of the sample.

Trimming takes 6 bases off V and 3 bases off J; junction bases not matched to a gene: 4. Per the germline V gene (reference sequence), DFQATT is the CDR1 and SNEGSKA is the CDR2. The CDR3 runs 12 amino acids, cysteine and valine included. Kept here is only the CDR3 DNA, which spans 36 bases and is read in frame from base 1. Turning to this clonotype: The antigen it recognizes is unknown. Base qualities are not at hand, and no much larger clone is one base apart.

The chain links TRBV20-1 with TRBJ2-7, and TRBD1 matches 8 of the central bases. This sequence originates from a man aged 18-30 years who received the YFV17D yellow fever vaccine. The sample was CD4+ T cells sorted from PBMCs, taken 15 days after the yellow fever booster vaccination. Here the CDR3 is given as CSAQGANYEQYV. The nucleotide sequence is given as TGCAGTGCCCAGGGGGCTAACTACGAGCAGTACGTC.